This T cell receptor (beta chain) was observed in a study of T cells in Graves' hyperthyroidism and ophthalmopathy. For the study at large: Peripheral blood collection took place at initial diagnosis, before any treatment. Study outcomes and limitations: Blood also held most thyroid clonotypes expanded beyond 0.001.

Germline-derived CDR1 and CDR2 are MNHEY and SVGEGT. The CDR3 has 16 residues. J gave up 4 bases and V 5 bases, and 13 bases lay outside the gene matches. From RNA transcripts, TCR beta CDR3 regions were amplified. The HTBI set primed first-round TCR CDR3 RT-PCR. TCRdb processed the multiplex PCR reads anew with MiXCR; each CDR3 protein has one entry. The table has about 290,000 distinct CDR3 sequences, approximately 15% seen once; the top ten hold approximately 60%. This clonotype was observed at least ten times. The target antigen is unknown. In the ophthalmopathy cohort, Clinical Activity Score was at least 3, NOSPECS grade at least 4, and duration under 3 months. Clinicians diagnosed patients from clinical symptoms, serum thyroxine and TRAb, thyroid ultrasound and orbital computed tomography.

The receptor comes from a woman aged 55-69 years with Graves' ophthalmopathy. The sample consisted of blood. This chain uses TRBV6-2 or TRBV6-3 with TRBJ2-5; 7 bases are shared with TRBD2. CDR3 DNA sequence: TGTGCCAGCAGTGACTACCGGGACTATAGAGGAGAGACCCAGTACTTC. Translated: CASSDYRDYRGETQYF.